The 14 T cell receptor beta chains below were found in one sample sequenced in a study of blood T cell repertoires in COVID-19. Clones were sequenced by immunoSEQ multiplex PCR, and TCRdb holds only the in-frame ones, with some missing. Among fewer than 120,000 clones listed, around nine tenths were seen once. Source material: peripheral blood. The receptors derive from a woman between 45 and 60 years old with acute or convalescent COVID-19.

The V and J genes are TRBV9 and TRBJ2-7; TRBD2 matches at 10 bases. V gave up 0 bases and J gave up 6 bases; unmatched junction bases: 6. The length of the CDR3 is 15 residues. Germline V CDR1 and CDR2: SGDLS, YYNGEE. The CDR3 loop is CASSVAAGGRVEQYF. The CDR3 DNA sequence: TGTGCCAGCAGCGTAGCAGCGGGGGGGAGGGTCGAGCAGTACTTC.

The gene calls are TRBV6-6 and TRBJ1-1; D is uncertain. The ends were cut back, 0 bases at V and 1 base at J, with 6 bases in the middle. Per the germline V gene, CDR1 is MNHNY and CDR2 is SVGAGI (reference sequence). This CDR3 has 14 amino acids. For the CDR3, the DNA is TGTGCCAGCAGTTACTCACGGGGGAACACTGAAGCTTTCTTT. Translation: CASSYSRGNTEAFF.

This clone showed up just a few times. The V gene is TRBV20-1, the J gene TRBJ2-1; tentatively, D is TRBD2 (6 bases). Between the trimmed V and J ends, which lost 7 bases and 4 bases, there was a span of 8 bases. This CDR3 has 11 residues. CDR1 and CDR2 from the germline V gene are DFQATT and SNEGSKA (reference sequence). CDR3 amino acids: CSGEVYNEQFF. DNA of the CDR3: TGCAGTGGGGAGGTTTACAATGAGCAGTTCTTC.

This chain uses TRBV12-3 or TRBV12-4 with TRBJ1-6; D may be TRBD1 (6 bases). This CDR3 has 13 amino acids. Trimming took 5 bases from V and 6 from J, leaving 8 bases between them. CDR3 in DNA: TGTGCCAGCAGTCTACAGGGTAATTCACCCCTCCACTTT. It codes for CASSLQGNSPLHF.

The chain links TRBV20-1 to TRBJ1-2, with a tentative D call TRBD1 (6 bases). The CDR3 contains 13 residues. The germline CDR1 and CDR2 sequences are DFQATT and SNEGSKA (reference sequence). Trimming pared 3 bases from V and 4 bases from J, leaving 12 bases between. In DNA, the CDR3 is TGCAGTGCTAGTGGGGGCAGGAGCTATGGCTACACCTTC. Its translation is CSASGGRSYGYTF.

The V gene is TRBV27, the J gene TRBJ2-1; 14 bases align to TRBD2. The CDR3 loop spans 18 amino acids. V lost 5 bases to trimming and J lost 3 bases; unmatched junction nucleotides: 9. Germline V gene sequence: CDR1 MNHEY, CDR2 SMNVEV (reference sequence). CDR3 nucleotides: TGTGCCAGCAGTCCCTTGGGACTAGCGGGAGAGATCTACAATGAGCAGTTCTTC. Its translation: CASSPLGLAGEIYNEQFF.

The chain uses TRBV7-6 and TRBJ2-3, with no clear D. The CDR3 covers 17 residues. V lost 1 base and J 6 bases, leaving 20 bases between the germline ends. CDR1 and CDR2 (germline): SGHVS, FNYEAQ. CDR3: CASSLDPLENSLDTQYF. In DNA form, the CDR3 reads TGTGCCAGCAGCTTAGACCCTCTAGAGAATAGTCTCGATACGCAGTATTTT.

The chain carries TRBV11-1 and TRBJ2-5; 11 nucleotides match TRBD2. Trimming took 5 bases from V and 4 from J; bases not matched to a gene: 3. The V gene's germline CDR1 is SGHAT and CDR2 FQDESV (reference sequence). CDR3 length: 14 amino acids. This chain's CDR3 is CASSTSGRPETQYF. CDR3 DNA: TGTGCCAGCAGCACTAGCGGGAGACCAGAGACCCAGTACTTC.

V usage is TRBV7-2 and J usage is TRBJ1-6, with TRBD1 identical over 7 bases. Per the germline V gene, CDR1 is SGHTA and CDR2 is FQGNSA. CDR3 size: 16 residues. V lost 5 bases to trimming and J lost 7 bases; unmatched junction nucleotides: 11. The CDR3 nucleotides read TGTGCCAGCAGCCCCGAGGGACAGACAGTAAATTCACCCCTCCACTTT. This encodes CASSPEGQTVNSPLHF.

CDR3 sequence (DNA): TGCGCCAGCAGCTTGGATGGCAGGGGGCAGGGTGAAGCTTTCTTT. It specifies CASSLDGRGQGEAFF. V gene TRBV5-1 combines with J gene TRBJ1-1; 8 positions match TRBD1. Germline V CDR1 and CDR2: SGHRS, YFSETQ. This CDR3 is built from 15 residues. The ends lost 0 bases at V and 7 bases at J; junction bases unmatched: 8.

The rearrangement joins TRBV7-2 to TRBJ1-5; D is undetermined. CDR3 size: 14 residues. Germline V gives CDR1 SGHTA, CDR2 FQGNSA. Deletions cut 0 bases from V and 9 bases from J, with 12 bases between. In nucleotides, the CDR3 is TGTGCCAGCAGCTTAGCGGGCCCTACTTGGCCCCAGCATTTT. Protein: CASSLAGPTWPQHF. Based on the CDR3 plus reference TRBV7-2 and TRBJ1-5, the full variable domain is GAGVSQSPSNKVTEKGKDVELRCDPISGHTALYWYRQSLGQGLEFLIYFQGNSAPDKSGLPSDRFSAERTGGSVSTLTIQRTQQEDSAVYLCASSLAGPTWPQHFGDGTRLSIL.

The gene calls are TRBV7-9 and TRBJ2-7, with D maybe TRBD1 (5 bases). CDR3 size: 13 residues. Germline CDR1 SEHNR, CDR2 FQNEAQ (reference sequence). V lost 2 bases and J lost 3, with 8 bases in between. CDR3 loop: CASSLRQGYEQYF. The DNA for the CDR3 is TGTGCCAGCAGCTTAAGGCAGGGCTACGAGCAGTACTTC.

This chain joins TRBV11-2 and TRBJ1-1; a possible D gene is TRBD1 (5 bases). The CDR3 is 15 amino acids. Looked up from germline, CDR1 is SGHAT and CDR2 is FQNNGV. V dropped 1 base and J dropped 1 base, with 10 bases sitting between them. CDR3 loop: CASSLGGTGNTEAFF. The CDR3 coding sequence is TGTGCCAGCAGCTTAGGAGGAACAGGGAACACTGAAGCTTTCTTT.

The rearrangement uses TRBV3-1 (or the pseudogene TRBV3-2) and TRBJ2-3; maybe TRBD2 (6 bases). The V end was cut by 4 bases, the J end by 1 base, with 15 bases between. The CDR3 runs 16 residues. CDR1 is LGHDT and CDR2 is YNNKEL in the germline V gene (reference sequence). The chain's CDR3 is CASSRPLTGGTDTQYF. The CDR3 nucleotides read TGTGCCAGCAGCCGTCCTCTAACGGGAGGCACAGATACGCAGTATTTT.